This entry lists 8 T cell receptor beta chains sequenced from one sample in a study of breast tumors, draining lymph nodes, adjacent tissues (dated by TCRdb to the mid-2010s). Library generation was performed with multiplex PCR. Sequencing was performed on an Illumina HiSeq 2000. In TCRdb, the public reads were trimmed at Q25 with fastp and aligned with MiXCR, with productive beta chains retained. CDR3 protein duplicates are merged, each entry listing the most common genes and DNA. The sample includes around 300,000 distinct CDR3 sequences, with around 31% observed a single time. The top ten hold 1.1% of the sample. Lymph node samples came from the axillary draining lymph nodes of breast cancer patients. Sequencing input: axillary lymph node tissue. Receptors originate from a female donor with breast cancer. Some clones in this sample may be carry-over from other donors' samples.

There are a few counts of this clonotype. The V gene is TRBV7-8, the J gene TRBJ2-4, with D possibly matching TRBD2 (5 bases). This CDR3 has 15 amino acids. Trimming took off 5 bases at V and 6 bases at J, with 17 bases between the two ends. Germline V gene data show CDR1 as SGHVS and CDR2 as FQNEAQ. This CDR3 reads CASSEVPDGVNIQYF. CDR3 in DNA: TGTGCCAGCAGCGAGGTTCCGGACGGGGTAAACATTCAGTACTTC.

In its sample, this clonotype was seen many times. The chain is built from TRBV12-3 or TRBV12-4 and TRBJ1-5, with 10 bases lining up with TRBD1. J gave up 6 bases and V 4 bases, and 9 bases lay outside the gene matches. This CDR3 comprises 16 residues. CDR3 amino acids: CASSSTGQGRGQPQHF. The CDR3 region has the DNA TGTGCCAGCAGTTCTACGGGACAGGGGAGGGGTCAGCCCCAGCATTTT.

The chain couples TRBV9 to TRBJ2-2; 8 nucleotides match TRBD2. Germline-derived CDR1 and CDR2 are SGDLS and YYNGEE. This CDR3 contains 15 residues. The J segment lost 2 bases and the V segment lost 1 base, leaving 1 base of the junction unmatched. This CDR3 reads CASSVSGSNTGELFF. In nucleotides, the CDR3 is TGTGCCAGCAGCGTAAGCGGGAGTAACACCGGGGAGCTGTTTTTT.

The V and J genes are TRBV14 and TRBJ2-1, with 9 bases aligning to TRBD2. CDR1 SGHDN and CDR2 FVKESK come from the germline V gene. CDR3 size: 17 residues. V was pared by 3 bases and J by 5 bases, with 11 bases of the junction left unmatched. The chain's CDR3 is CASSHENTSGYDNEQFF. CDR3 coding DNA: TGTGCCAGCAGCCACGAGAATACTAGCGGGTATGACAATGAGCAGTTCTTC.

To note about this clonotype: A much more abundant neighbour one base away suggests this may be a read error. The chain recombines TRBV12-3 or TRBV12-4 with TRBJ2-1, with no clear D. The length of the CDR3 is 15 residues. Trimming took 6 bases from V and 15 from J, leaving 27 bases between them. CDR3 amino acids: CASSLGDLRLGPRFF. In nucleotides, the CDR3 is TGTGCCAGCAGCCTTGGTGACCTAAGGCTAGGACCGCGGTTCTTC.

V and J are TRBV6-4 and TRBJ2-5; D gene unclear. This CDR3 is 8 amino acids long. Germline V gene data show CDR1 as MRHNA and CDR2 as SNTAGT. V gave up 6 bases and J gave up 9 bases, with 2 bases separating them. The CDR3 loop is CASSPQYF. The CDR3 coding sequence is TGTGCCAGCAGCCCCCAGTACTTC.

This clonotype came up many times. V and J are TRBV5-1 and TRBJ1-2, with 8 bases lining up with TRBD1. The V gene end was trimmed by 4 bases and the J gene end by 5 bases; junction bases not matched to a gene: 13. The length of the CDR3 is 16 residues. From germline, CDR1 is SGHRS and CDR2 YFSETQ. The CDR3, as DNA: TGCGCCAGCAGCCAATGGACAGGGAATTTGTTATATGGCTACACCTTC. It yields the protein CASSQWTGNLLYGYTF. The complete variable domain, with remaining parts taken from reference TRBV5-1 and TRBJ1-2, reads KAGVTQTPRYLIKTRGQQVTLSCSPISGHRSVSWYQQTPGQGLQFLFEYFSETQRNKGNFPGRFSGRQFSNSRSEMNVSTLELGDSALYLCASSQWTGNLLYGYTFGSGTRLTVV.

This chain joins TRBV12-3 or TRBV12-4 and TRBJ2-1; 8 positions match TRBD2. This CDR3 is 15 amino acids long. V lost 6 bases, J lost 4 bases, and 8 bases stayed unmatched. The CDR3, as DNA: TGTGCCAGCAGAGACTCGGGGGGGGGTTACAATGAGCAGTTCTTC. Encoded protein: CASRDSGGGYNEQFF.